A single TCR beta chain is shown here with its context. What it binds is not known. The sample belongs to a study of CD8+ T cells in alopecia areata. Study overall: Patients in the treated group were given tofacitinib by mouth, 5 to 10 mg twice a day.

The CDR3 has 13 amino acids. Germline-derived CDR1 and CDR2 are SNHLY and FYNNEI. V lost 7 bases, J lost 0 bases, and 7 bases lay in between. Treatment in this sample: oral pan-JAK inhibitor, 5-10 mg twice daily. Peripheral blood samples and lesional scalp punch biopsies were obtained from alopecia areata patients. It was cDNA, reverse transcribed from extracted RNA, that served as the sequencing template. Clones were read by immunoSEQ multiplex PCR, and TCRdb kept only the in-frame ones, dropping some. Of about 160,000 clones listed, roughly 60% were seen once; the top ten hold 12% to 15%. Broader study findings: Numerous clones, expanded in lesions, remained in scalp and blood during tofacitinib.

The sequencing here drew on CD4+ T cells sorted from blood, taken at week 24, from a patient treated with tofacitinib. This sequence originates from a human donor with alopecia areata. This chain links TRBV2 with TRBJ1-5, with D hard to call. In DNA, the CDR3 is TGTGCCAGCAAGGCAGATAGCAATCAGCCCCAGCATTTT. Translation: CASKADSNQPQHF.